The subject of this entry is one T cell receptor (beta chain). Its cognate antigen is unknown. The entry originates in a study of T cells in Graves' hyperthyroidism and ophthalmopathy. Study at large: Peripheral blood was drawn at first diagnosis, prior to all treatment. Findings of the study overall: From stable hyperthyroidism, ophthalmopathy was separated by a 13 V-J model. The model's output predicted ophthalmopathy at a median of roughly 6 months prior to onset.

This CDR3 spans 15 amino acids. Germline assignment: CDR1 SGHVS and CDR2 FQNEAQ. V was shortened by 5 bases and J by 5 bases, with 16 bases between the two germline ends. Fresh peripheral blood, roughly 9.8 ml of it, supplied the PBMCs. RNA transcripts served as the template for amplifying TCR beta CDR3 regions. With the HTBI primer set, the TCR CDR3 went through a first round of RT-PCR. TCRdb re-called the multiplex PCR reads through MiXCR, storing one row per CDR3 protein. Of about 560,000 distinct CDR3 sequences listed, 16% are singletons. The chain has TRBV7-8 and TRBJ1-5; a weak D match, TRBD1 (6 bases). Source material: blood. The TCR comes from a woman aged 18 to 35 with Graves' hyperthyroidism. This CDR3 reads CASSLEGQGHQPQHF. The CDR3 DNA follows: TGTGCCAGCAGCCTAGAGGGTCAGGGGCATCAGCCCCAGCATTTT.